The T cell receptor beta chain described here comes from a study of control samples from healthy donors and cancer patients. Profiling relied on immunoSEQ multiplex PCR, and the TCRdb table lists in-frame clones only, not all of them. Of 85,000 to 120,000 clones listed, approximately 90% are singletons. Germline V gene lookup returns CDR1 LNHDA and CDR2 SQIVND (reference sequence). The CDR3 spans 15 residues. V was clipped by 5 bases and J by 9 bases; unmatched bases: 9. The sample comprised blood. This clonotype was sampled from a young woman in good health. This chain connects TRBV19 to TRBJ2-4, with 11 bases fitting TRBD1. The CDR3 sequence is CASSGRTGGWGIQYF. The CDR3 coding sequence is TGTGCCAGTAGTGGCCGGACAGGGGGCTGGGGCATTCAGTACTTC.